The clone carrying this T cell receptor beta chain was seen more than once but under ten times. No antigen is known for it. Germline V gives CDR1 SGHDT, CDR2 YYEEEE. The CDR3 has 13 amino acids. V lost 1 base and J 7 bases, leaving 8 bases between the germline ends. This record comes from a study of cytomegalovirus exposure and HLA in healthy donors. 60 Vbeta and 13 Jbeta primers were used in PCR. The repertoire was sequenced with immunoSEQ multiplex PCR; TCRdb's copy has only in-frame clones and lacks some. The data contain around 86,000 clones, over 65% of them seen just once; the ten biggest clones take up around 3.2%. Study-level results: About 90% or about 30% of the time was how often most TCR beta V segments were productive, according to an earlier analysis. Exclusion as indistinguishable affected some V segments, including TRBV6-2 and TRBV6-3. The authors considered a cluster of highly shared sequence variants likely to be a sequencing artifact. Overall, about 160 TCR beta chains were annotated as cytomegalovirus-associated.

Sequencing input: PBMCs. J is TRBJ1-4 and V is TRBV5-6, with a weak D call TRBD1 (5 bases). The source is a man between 50 and 59 years old in good health and CMV-seropositive. The CDR3 DNA sequence: TGTGCCAGCAGCTTGAGGCAGGGTGAAAAACTGTTTTTT. Translation gives CASSLRQGEKLFF.